Below are 27 T cell receptor beta chains sequenced from a single sample in a study of T cell responses to AZD1222 COVID-19 vaccine. The method was immunoSEQ multiplex PCR; TCRdb's version includes in-frame clones alone and lacks a portion of them. The table has 150,000 to 180,000 clones, roughly nine tenths seen once. This specimen was peripheral blood, taken on day 0 of AZD1222 vaccination. Receptor source: an adult in good health.

This rearrangement joins TRBV7-2 to TRBJ1-5, with a tentative D call TRBD1 (5 bases). The CDR3 contains 14 residues. V shed 5 bases and J shed 4 bases, with 12 bases lying between them. CDR1 and CDR2 from the germline V gene are SGHTA and FQGNSA. CDR3 bases: TGTGCCAGCAGCCGGGACGGTAGAAATCAGCCCCAGCATTTT. Its translation is CASSRDGRNQPQHF. Using reference TRBV7-2 and TRBJ1-5 for the parts outside the CDR3, the full variable domain is GAGVSQSPSNKVTEKGKDVELRCDPISGHTALYWYRQSLGQGLEFLIYFQGNSAPDKSGLPSDRFSAERTGGSVSTLTIQRTQQEDSAVYLCASSRDGRNQPQHFGDGTRLSIL.

CDR3 sequence: CASSFETGGETQYF. For the CDR3, the DNA is TGTGCCAGCAGCTTTGAGACAGGGGGCGAGACCCAGTACTTC. The V call is TRBV9, the J call TRBJ2-5; 10 bases fit TRBD1. J gave up 5 bases and V 4 bases, and 5 bases lay outside the gene matches. This CDR3 contains 14 residues. Per germline, CDR1 SGDLS and CDR2 YYNGEE.

This clone was detected once. The rearrangement links TRBV12-3 or TRBV12-4 to TRBJ2-5; D perhaps matches TRBD1 (6 bases). V dropped 6 bases and J dropped 9 bases, with 14 bases sitting between them. The CDR3 totals 12 residues. The CDR3: CASSQPEGAQYF. Here the CDR3 DNA reads TGTGCCAGCAGCCAGCCCGAGGGGGCCCAGTACTTC.

The rearrangement links TRBV7-8 to TRBJ1-6; D gene ambiguous. The CDR3 contains 14 residues. The V gene lost 1 base and the J gene lost 9 bases, with 10 bases spanning the gap. Looked up from germline, CDR1 is SGHVS and CDR2 is FQNEAQ. The CDR3 region has the DNA TGTGCCAGCAGCTTAGACGTCTCCGGTTCACCCCTCCACTTT. Amino acids: CASSLDVSGSPLHF.

This clone occurred a few times. The CDR3 nucleotides read TGCAGTGCTAGTCTGCCCAGGGAATCACAGCCCCAGCATTTT. Protein product: CSASLPRESQPQHF. This rearrangement joins TRBV20-1 to TRBJ1-5; TRBD1 might be the D (5 bases). The CDR3 is 14 amino acids. The ends were cut back, 3 bases at V and 7 bases at J, with 16 bases in the middle. Per germline, CDR1 DFQATT and CDR2 SNEGSKA (reference sequence).

The chain recombines TRBV7-9 with TRBJ1-1; 8 bases match TRBD1. The germline V gene has CDR1 SEHNR and CDR2 FQNEAQ (reference sequence). J was trimmed by 5 bases and V by 5 bases; bases with no gene match: 10. CDR3 length: 15 amino acids. CDR3 DNA sequence: TGTGCCAGCAGCCTATTAAGGACAGGGCGGACTGAAGCTTTCTTT. This gives the protein CASSLLRTGRTEAFF.

The rearrangement joins TRBV24-1 to TRBJ1-1, with unresolved D. Germline V gene sequence: CDR1 KGHDR, CDR2 SFDVKD. This CDR3 region has 12 residues. V shed 7 bases and J shed 1 base, with 6 bases lying between them. This CDR3 is CATRAGNTEAFF. CDR3 sequence (DNA): TGTGCCACCAGGGCTGGGAACACTGAAGCTTTCTTT.

The V and J genes are TRBV5-1 and TRBJ2-1; TRBD1 agrees at 7 bases. The CDR3 is made up of 13 amino acids. Trimming at V came to 4 bases and at J to 4 bases, leaving 2 bases not matched to a gene. Germline assignment: CDR1 SGHRS and CDR2 YFSETQ. The CDR3 spells CASSEGQYNEQFF. The DNA for the CDR3 is TGCGCCAGCAGCGAGGGACAGTACAATGAGCAGTTCTTC.

The chain employs TRBV13 and TRBJ2-7, with 9 bases fitting TRBD2. This CDR3 is 16 amino acids long. The germline CDR1 and CDR2 sequences are PRHDT and FYEKMQ (reference sequence). V dropped 5 bases and J dropped 2; count of bases not matched to a gene: 10. The CDR3 DNA reads TGTGCCAGCAGCGCACAGGGTAGCGGGGGAACCTACGAGCAGTACTTC. Translation gives CASSAQGSGGTYEQYF.

The chain has TRBV5-1 and TRBJ2-7; 9 bases line up with TRBD1. This CDR3 region has 16 residues. The trim removed 4 bases at V and 0 bases at J, leaving 8 bases unmatched. The germline gives CDR1 SGHRS, CDR2 YFSETQ. The CDR3 protein is CASSGQDRGFSYEQYF. For the CDR3, the DNA is TGCGCCAGCAGCGGCCAAGACAGGGGGTTCTCCTACGAGCAGTACTTC.

V and J are TRBV6-2 or TRBV6-3 and TRBJ1-5; D gene ambiguous. Per germline, CDR1 MNHEY and CDR2 SVGEGT. V was trimmed by 2 bases and J by 2 bases, leaving 10 bases between them. The CDR3 extends over 15 amino acids. CDR3 DNA sequence: TGTGCCAGCAGTTACATAGACTCGGGCAATCAGCCCCAGCATTTT. It specifies CASSYIDSGNQPQHF.

This clone was detected once. The genes are TRBV5-4 and TRBJ1-1, with no clear D. The CDR3 runs 16 residues. The V end lost 0 bases, the J end lost 0 bases, and 12 bases lay between the germline ends. Germline loops: CDR1 SGHNT, CDR2 YYREEE (reference sequence). Written as DNA, the CDR3 is TGTGCCAGCAGCTTGGGTGTTGGCACCATGAACACTGAAGCTTTCTTT. Amino acid sequence: CASSLGVGTMNTEAFF. Full variable domain (missing parts from reference TRBV5-4 and TRBJ1-1): ETGVTQSPTHLIKTRGQQVTLRCSSQSGHNTVSWYQQALGQGPQFIFQYYREEENGRGNFPPRFSGLQFPNYSSELNVNALELDDSALYLCASSLGVGTMNTEAFFGQGTRLTVV.

This chain joins TRBV5-6 and TRBJ1-2; 8 nucleotides agree with TRBD1. The CDR3 covers 16 residues. The germline CDR1 and CDR2 sequences are SGHDT and YYEEEE. With 0 bases clipped from V and 0 bases from J, the junction kept 4 bases outside the gene matches. In DNA form, the CDR3 reads TGTGCCAGCAGCTTGGGGACAGGGTTAGCTAACTATGGCTACACCTTC. Protein product: CASSLGTGLANYGYTF.

The chain links TRBV24-1 to TRBJ1-3; D is unclear. The CDR3 extends over 12 amino acids. Trimming pared 2 bases from V and 2 bases from J, leaving 0 bases between. In germline, CDR1 is KGHDR, CDR2 SFDVKD. This CDR3 is CATSDSGNTIYF. CDR3 coding DNA: TGTGCCACCAGTGATTCTGGAAACACCATATATTTT.

V and J are TRBV11-2 and TRBJ1-4; 11 bases align to TRBD1. Germline V gene sequence: CDR1 SGHAT, CDR2 FQNNGV. V trimming: 1 base; J trimming: 11 bases; junction bases outside the gene matches: 3. The CDR3 spans 14 residues. The CDR3 coding sequence is TGTGCCAGCAGCTTAGGGGGACAGGGGGTGAAACTGTTTTTT. It yields the protein CASSLGGQGVKLFF.

The chain is built from TRBV5-1 and TRBJ2-3; no firm D call. The CDR3 has 13 amino acids. With 0 bases removed from V and 4 bases from J, the gap between germline ends came to 6 bases. CDR1 SGHRS and CDR2 YFSETQ come from the germline V gene. The CDR3 spells CASSLGQPDTQYF. The CDR3 nucleotides are TGCGCCAGCAGCTTGGGGCAGCCAGATACGCAGTATTTT.

The chain carries TRBV28 and TRBJ1-4, with 7 bases identical to TRBD1. Trimming took 8 bases from V and 7 from J; bases not matched to a gene: 7. Germline values: CDR1 MDHEN, CDR2 SYDVKM. CDR3 length: 13 residues. The CDR3 is CASRDRTSEKLFF. The DNA of the CDR3 is TGTGCCAGCCGGGACAGAACCAGTGAAAAACTGTTTTTT.

The rearrangement uses TRBV5-1 and TRBJ2-2, with D unresolved. Germline assignment: CDR1 SGHRS and CDR2 YFSETQ. The CDR3 is 14 residues long. Trimming removed 2 bases at V and 0 bases at J, with 5 bases between. CDR3 amino acids: CASSFWANTGELFF. The CDR3 nucleotides read TGCGCCAGCAGCTTTTGGGCGAACACCGGGGAGCTGTTTTTT.

This sequence joins TRBV12-3 or TRBV12-4 and TRBJ2-7; D gene unclear. The CDR3 runs 11 residues. The V and J ends lost 4 bases and 2 bases respectively, with 3 bases between them. The CDR3 DNA reads TGTGCCAGCAGTTCCCCCTACGAGCAGTACTTC. This encodes CASSSPYEQYF.

V is TRBV27 and J is TRBJ1-6; D perhaps matches TRBD1 (5 bases). The CDR3 has 13 amino acids. Germline assignment: CDR1 MNHEY and CDR2 SMNVEV (reference sequence). V shed 5 bases and J shed 10 bases, with 12 bases lying between them. The chain's CDR3 is CASSLRGTSPLHF. CDR3 in DNA: TGTGCCAGCAGTCTTAGGGGTACGTCACCCCTCCACTTT.

The count of this clone is one. CDR3 DNA: TGTGCCAGTAGTATAGCGGGGGGCAACGAGCAGTACTTC. Its protein is CASSIAGGNEQYF. This chain connects TRBV19 to TRBJ2-7; weak D call: TRBD2 (7 bases). The CDR3 length is 13 residues. Trimming cost V 1 base and J 5 bases, with 9 bases left between them. Germline values: CDR1 LNHDA, CDR2 SQIVND (reference sequence).

The V call is TRBV5-8, the J call TRBJ2-5; no clear D gene. Trimming removed 4 bases at V and 3 bases at J, with 10 bases between. The CDR3 totals 13 residues. Germline V gives CDR1 SGHTS, CDR2 YDEGEE. The CDR3 coding sequence is TGTGCCAGCAGCCCCTATGGGGAAGAGACCCAGTACTTC. Protein product: CASSPYGEETQYF.

The CDR3 region has the DNA TGTGCCAGCAGTTCGACAGTTGAAAAACTGTTTTTT. This sequence encodes CASSSTVEKLFF. The J gene is TRBJ1-4, the V gene TRBV12-3 or TRBV12-4; the D gene is possibly TRBD1 (5 bases). This CDR3 comprises 12 residues. The ends were cut back, 4 bases at V and 7 bases at J, with 7 bases in the middle.

This clone occurred once. The rearrangement links TRBV29-1 to TRBJ1-1, with TRBD1 matching 7 bases. The CDR3 has 13 amino acids. CDR1 and CDR2 (germline): SQVTM, ANQGSEA. J lost 1 base, V lost 7 bases, and 6 bases had no gene match. CDR3 residues: CSASDRPNTEAFF. The CDR3 DNA follows: TGCAGCGCCTCGGACAGGCCGAACACTGAAGCTTTCTTT.

The chain recombines TRBV9 with TRBJ1-5; the D gene is possibly TRBD1 (6 bases). From germline, CDR1 is SGDLS and CDR2 YYNGEE. The CDR3 loop spans 15 amino acids. V lost 3 bases to trimming and J lost 6 bases, with 16 bases between them. CDR3 sequence reads: CASSGGGQFGQPQHF. CDR3 DNA sequence: TGTGCCAGCAGCGGGGGTGGACAGTTCGGTCAGCCCCAGCATTTT.

The V call is TRBV7-2, the J call TRBJ1-3; D gene uncertain. Germline V gene lookup returns CDR1 SGHTA and CDR2 FQGNSA. V was trimmed by 3 bases and J by 9 bases, leaving 12 bases between them. This CDR3 contains 13 residues. The CDR3 sequence is CASSLGHSGTIYF. Written as DNA, the CDR3 is TGTGCCAGCAGCTTGGGTCATTCGGGCACCATATATTTT.

The V call is TRBV5-5, the J call TRBJ2-1; possible D gene TRBD1, 5 bases. The V end was cut by 2 bases, the J end by 0 bases, with 9 bases between. The CDR3 contains 15 residues. Germline assignment: CDR1 SGHKS and CDR2 YYEKEE (reference sequence). CDR3 in amino acids: CASSFRQSSYNEQFF. The CDR3 coding sequence is TGTGCCAGCAGCTTTCGACAGAGCTCCTACAATGAGCAGTTCTTC.